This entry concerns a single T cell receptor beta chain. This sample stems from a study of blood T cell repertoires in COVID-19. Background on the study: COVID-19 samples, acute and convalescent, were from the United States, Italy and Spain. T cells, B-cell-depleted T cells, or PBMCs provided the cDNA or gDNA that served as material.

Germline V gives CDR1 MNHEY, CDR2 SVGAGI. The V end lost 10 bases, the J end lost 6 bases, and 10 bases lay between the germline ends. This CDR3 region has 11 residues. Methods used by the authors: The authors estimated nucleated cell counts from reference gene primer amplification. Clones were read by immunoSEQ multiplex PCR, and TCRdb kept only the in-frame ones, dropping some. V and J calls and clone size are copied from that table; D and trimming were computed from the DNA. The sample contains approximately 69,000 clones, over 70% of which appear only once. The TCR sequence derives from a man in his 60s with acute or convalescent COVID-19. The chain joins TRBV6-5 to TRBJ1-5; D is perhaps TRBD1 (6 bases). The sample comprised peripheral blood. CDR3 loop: CATLRGQPQHF. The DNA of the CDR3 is TGTGCCACCCTCAGGGGTCAGCCCCAGCATTTT.